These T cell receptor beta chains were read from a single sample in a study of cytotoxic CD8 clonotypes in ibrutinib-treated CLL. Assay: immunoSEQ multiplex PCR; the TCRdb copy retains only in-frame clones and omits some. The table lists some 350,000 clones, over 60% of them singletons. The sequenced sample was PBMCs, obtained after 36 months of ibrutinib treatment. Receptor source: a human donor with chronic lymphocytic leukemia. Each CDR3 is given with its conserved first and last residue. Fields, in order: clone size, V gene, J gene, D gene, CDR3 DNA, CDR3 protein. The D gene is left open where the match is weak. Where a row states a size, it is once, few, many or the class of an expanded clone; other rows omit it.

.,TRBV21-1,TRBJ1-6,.,TGTGCCACCCTCAATCTTAATTCACCCCTCCACTTT,CATLNLNSPLHF
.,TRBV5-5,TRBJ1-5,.,TGTGCCAGCAGCTTGACGGGGCGCGGGGGCAATCAGCCCCAGCATTTT,CASSLTGRGGNQPQHF
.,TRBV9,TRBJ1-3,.,TGTGCCAGCAGCGTAGCTACGTCACCAAGGGGCTCTGGAAACACCATATATTTT,CASSVATSPRGSGNTIYF
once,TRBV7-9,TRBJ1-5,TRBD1,TGTGCCAGCAGCACCTGGACAGGGACCTATAGCAATCAGCCCCAGCATTTT,CASSTWTGTYSNQPQHF
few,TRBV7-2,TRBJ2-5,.,TGTGCCAGCAGCTTTCAGGCCCAAGAGACCCAGTACTTC,CASSFQAQETQYF
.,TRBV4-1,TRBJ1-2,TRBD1,TGCGCCAGCAGCCAAGGGGACAGGGGGCAGTACAATGGCTACACCTTC,CASSQGDRGQYNGYTF
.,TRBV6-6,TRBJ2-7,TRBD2,TGTGCCAGCAGTTACATCGAGCGGGAAGCCTACGAGCAGTACTTC,CASSYIEREAYEQYF
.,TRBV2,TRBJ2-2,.,TGTGCCAGCAGCACCGACCGACTGTCTGCCGGGGAGCTGTTTTTT,CASSTDRLSAGELFF
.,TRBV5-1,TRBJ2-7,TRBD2,TGCGCCAGCAGCTTTCCGACTAGCACCTACGAGCAGTACTTC,CASSFPTSTYEQYF
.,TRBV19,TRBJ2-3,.,TGTGCCAGTAGCAACCCCCCCGGCAGGAACACAGATACGCAGTATTTT,CASSNPPGRNTDTQYF
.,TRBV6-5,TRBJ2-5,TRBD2,TGTGCCAGCAGTTACAGCCCGGGGGGGACCCAGTACTTC,CASSYSPGGTQYF
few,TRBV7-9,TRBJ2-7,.,TGTGCCAGCAGCTTAGGCGGGACAGCGACATACGAGCAGTACTTC,CASSLGGTATYEQYF
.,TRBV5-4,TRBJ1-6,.,TGTGCCAGCAGGTTTGGCGGGTTGGCTGATTCACCCCTCCACTTT,CASRFGGLADSPLHF
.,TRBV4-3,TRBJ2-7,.,TGCGCCAGCAGCCAAGAAGGCGGCAGCCGGCCAATGGAGCAGTACTTC,CASSQEGGSRPMEQYF
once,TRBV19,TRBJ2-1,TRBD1,TGTGCCAGTAGTCGAGGACAGGGGGCCGGTATCAATGAGCAGTTCTTC,CASSRGQGAGINEQFF
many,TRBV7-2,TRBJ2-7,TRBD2,TGTGCCAGCAGCTCCTCTAGCGGGGGAACCTACGAGCAGTACTTC,CASSSSSGGTYEQYF
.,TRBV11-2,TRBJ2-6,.,TGTGCCAGCAGCGAAACTGTTGGGGCCAACGTCCTGACTTTC,CASSETVGANVLTF
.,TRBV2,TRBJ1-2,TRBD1,TGTGCCAGAGATGACAGGGAACGTGGCTACACCTTC,CARDDRERGYTF
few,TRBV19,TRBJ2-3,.,TGTGCCAGTAGTCCAGGGGTGACCACAGATACGCAGTATTTT,CASSPGVTTDTQYF
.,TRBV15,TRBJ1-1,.,TGTGCCACCAGCAGAGATCCGGAAGGTCCCACTGAAGCTTTCTTT,CATSRDPEGPTEAFF
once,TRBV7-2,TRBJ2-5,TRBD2,TGTGCCAGCAGCTTCCTAGCGGGAGGGGGGGAGACCCAGTACTTC,CASSFLAGGGETQYF
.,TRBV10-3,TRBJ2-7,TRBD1,TGTGCCATCAGTCGGACCGGGACAGGGCTTTACGAGCAGTACTTC,CAISRTGTGLYEQYF
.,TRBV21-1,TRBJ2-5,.,TGTGCCAGCAGCAAATCCAACCAAGAGACCCAGTACTTC,CASSKSNQETQYF
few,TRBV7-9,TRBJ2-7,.,TGTGCCAGCAGCTTAGGGAGGACCTACGAGCAGTACTTC,CASSLGRTYEQYF
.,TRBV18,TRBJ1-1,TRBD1,TGTGCCAGCTCACAGGACAGGGGGCGATTTTCTGAAGCTTTCTTT,CASSQDRGRFSEAFF
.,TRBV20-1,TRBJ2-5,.,TGCAGTGCTACCCCCAAAGAGACCCAGTACTTC,CSATPKETQYF
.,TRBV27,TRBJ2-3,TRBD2,TGTGCCAGCAGAAGCGGGAGAGCTCCCTCTAGCACAGATACGCAGTATTTT,CASRSGRAPSSTDTQYF
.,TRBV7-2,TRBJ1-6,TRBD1,TGTGCCAGCAGCTTAGCCATCCTACAGGGGGCTGGCTCACCCCTCCACTTT,CASSLAILQGAGSPLHF
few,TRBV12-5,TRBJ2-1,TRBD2,TGTGCTAGTGGTTGGGGGGGACCCTACAATGAGCAGTTCTTC,CASGWGGPYNEQFF
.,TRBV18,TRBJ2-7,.,TGTGCCAGCTCACCACCGGCAGGGCACTACGAGCAGTACTTC,CASSPPAGHYEQYF
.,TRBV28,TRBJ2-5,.,TGTGCCAGCACCTGGGGGGGGCTGGAGACCCAGTACTTC,CASTWGGLETQYF
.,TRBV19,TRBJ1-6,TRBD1,TGTGCCAGTAGTTTGACAGGGTGGGGGGTTAATTCACCCCTCCACTTT,CASSLTGWGVNSPLHF
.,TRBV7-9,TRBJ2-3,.,TGTGCCAGCAGCTCAAGGGGGGTCACAGATACGCAGTATTTT,CASSSRGVTDTQYF
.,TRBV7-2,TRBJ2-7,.,TGTGCCAGCACCACATCCGGGACCAAATACGAGCAGTACTTC,CASTTSGTKYEQYF
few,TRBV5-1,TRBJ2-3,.,TGCGCCAGCGGGGACGGAAGCACAGATACGCAGTATTTT,CASGDGSTDTQYF
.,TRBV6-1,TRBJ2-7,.,TGTGCCATCAGTGTTGGTGGAATCCCCTACGAGCAGTACTTC,CAISVGGIPYEQYF
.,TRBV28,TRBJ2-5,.,TGTGCCAGCAGTCTACCGGCCGGACAGCAAGAGACCCAGTACTTC,CASSLPAGQQETQYF
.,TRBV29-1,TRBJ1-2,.,TGCAGCGCCAAAAGAGGGGGAGTGGGTGAACTTTATGGCTACACCTTC,CSAKRGGVGELYGYTF
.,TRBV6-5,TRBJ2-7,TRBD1,TGTGCCAGCAGCTTCCGGGACAGGGGTTTGGACGAGCAGTACTTC,CASSFRDRGLDEQYF
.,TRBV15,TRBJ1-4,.,TGTGCCACCAGCAGAGGGTTAGCAACTAATGAAAAACTGTTTTTT,CATSRGLATNEKLFF
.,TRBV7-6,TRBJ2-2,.,TGTGCCAGCAGCTTGCCGGTTGGTATGACCGGGGAGCTGTTTTTT,CASSLPVGMTGELFF
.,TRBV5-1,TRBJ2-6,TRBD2,TGCGCCAGCAGACCGGGACTAGCGGCCTCTGGGGCCAACGTCCTGACTTTC,CASRPGLAASGANVLTF